This T cell receptor (beta chain) was documented in a study of molecular identifiers for immune sequencing clone quantification. Whole-study results and caveats: Identical TCR molecules sharing a barcode could underestimate highly expanded clone sizes. In naive cells, under 1% of molecules belonged to clones above 20 RNA copies, against over 99% in effector cells.

In regard to this clonotype: The antigen is not known. This sequence may be a read error, since a much larger clone differs from it by one base.

Libraries of naive CD8 cells were prepared from about 20,000 to 1,000,000 sorted cells using 10%, 30% or 50% RNA. Sorting defined naive CD8 T cells as CD8+CD4-CCR7+CD45RA+. CDR1 and CDR2 from the germline V gene are SNHLY and FYNNEI. The CDR3 is made up of 14 amino acids. V lost 3 bases to trimming and J lost 7 bases, with 13 bases between them. From the PCR reads, TCRdb called clonotypes with MiXCR, one entry per CDR3 protein. The sample records about 640,000 distinct CDR3 sequences, just under 20% being singletons. The chain uses TRBV2 and TRBJ2-1; no clear D. The sample comprised naive CD8+ T cells from blood, with Jurkat cell RNA spiked in. Described subset: FACS-sorted CD8+CD4-CCR7+CD45RA+ naive T cells. The clonotype was recovered from a human donor in good health. Some libraries in this study had Jurkat cell RNA spiked in. The CDR3 is CASSDFSWRNEQFF. CDR3 sequence (DNA): TGTGCCAGCAGTGATTTTAGCTGGAGAAATGAGCAGTTCTTC.